Each of the 5 T cell receptor beta chains below was sequenced from the same sample in a study of blood T cell repertoires in COVID-19. Here immunoSEQ multiplex PCR was the method, and the copy in TCRdb shows in-frame clones only, minus some. The sample lists about 340,000 clones, roughly 90% occurring once. Sequenced material: PBMCs or T cells enriched from blood (not recorded which). All receptors come from a young woman who had recovered from COVID-19.

A note on this clone: One end of the junction fails to match germline, which may point to a read error. This chain connects TRBV4-3 to TRBJ2-2, with D possibly being TRBD2 (5 bases). CDR1 is LGHNA and CDR2 is YSLEER in the germline V gene. The CDR3 is made up of 13 amino acids. DNA of the CDR3: TGCGCCAGCAGCTCCCAGTCAACCGGGGAGTTGTTTTTT. Protein product: CASSSQSTGELFF.

The chain is built from TRBV2 and TRBJ2-3; maybe TRBD1 (5 bases). The CDR3 has 15 amino acids. Trimming shortened V by 3 bases and J by 1 base, and 11 bases separated the two germline ends. The V gene's germline CDR1 is SNHLY and CDR2 FYNNEI. CDR3 sequence: CASSEWGVGTDTQYF. CDR3 nucleotide sequence: TGTGCCAGCAGTGAGTGGGGCGTTGGCACAGATACGCAGTATTTT.

V is TRBV27 and J is TRBJ2-7; TRBD1 matches at 10 bases. The CDR3 has 14 amino acids. Per germline, CDR1 MNHEY and CDR2 SMNVEV (reference sequence). The trim removed 5 bases at V and 3 bases at J, leaving 4 bases unmatched. The DNA for the CDR3 is TGTGCCAGCAGTAGGGACAGGGGACTCTACGAGCAGTACTTC. Encoded protein: CASSRDRGLYEQYF.

The V gene is TRBV5-6, the J gene TRBJ2-7, with D possibly matching TRBD1 (6 bases). Germline V gives CDR1 SGHDT, CDR2 YYEEEE. V was shortened by 4 bases and J by 3 bases, with 14 bases between the two germline ends. The CDR3 runs 14 residues. The CDR3 DNA reads TGTGCCAGCAGCGCCGGACAGAGTTACTACGAGCAGTACTTC. It yields the protein CASSAGQSYYEQYF.

The chain couples TRBV18 to TRBJ1-5; D call uncertain. The ends were cut back, 3 bases at V and 5 bases at J, with 14 bases in the middle. This CDR3 has 15 residues. The germline V gene encodes CDR1 KGHSH and CDR2 LQKENI. This CDR3 is CASSPGAGNYQPQHF. CDR3 coding DNA: TGTGCCAGCTCACCGGGCGCGGGGAATTATCAGCCCCAGCATTTT.